The 5 T cell receptor beta chains in this list originate from one sample, sequenced in a study of shared clonotypes between healthy human individuals. Using immunoSEQ multiplex PCR, the repertoire was profiled, and TCRdb retains in-frame clones only, with some absent. The sample has some 2.1 million clones; 90% to 95% are singletons. Sequencing used naive CD4+ T cells sorted from blood. Subset noted: CD45RA+ positively selected. These receptors originate from a man younger than 30 in good health.

The chain links TRBV2 to TRBJ1-2; a weak D match, TRBD1 (6 bases). Germline lookup yields CDR1 SNHLY and CDR2 FYNNEI. The V end was cut by 7 bases, the J end by 5 bases, with 17 bases between. The CDR3 totals 14 residues. The chain's CDR3 is CASNEQGLKYGYTF. CDR3 in DNA: TGTGCCAGCAACGAACAGGGTCTCAAGTATGGCTACACCTTC.

The chain couples TRBV2 to TRBJ1-1, with a tentative D call TRBD1 (6 bases). The CDR3 loop spans 13 amino acids. Deletions cut 1 base from V and 8 bases from J, with 11 bases between. The V gene's germline CDR1 is SNHLY and CDR2 FYNNEI. The CDR3 DNA reads TGTGCCAGCAGTGAAGTCGCTAGGGGGGAAGCTTTCTTT. Translation: CASSEVARGEAFF. Variable domain in full (rest from reference TRBV2 and TRBJ1-1): EPEVTQTPSHQVTQMGQEVILRCVPISNHLYFYWYRQILGQKVEFLVSFYNNEISEKSEIFDDQFSVERPDGSNFTLKIRSTKLEDSAMYFCASSEVARGEAFFGQGTRLTVV.

The rearrangement joins TRBV16 to TRBJ2-1; TRBD1 aligns across 9 bases. CDR3 length: 14 residues. V lost 4 bases, J lost 7 bases, and 5 bases stayed unmatched. Germline V CDR1 and CDR2: KGHSY, FQNENV. CDR3 bases: TGTGCCAGCAGCCTCAACAGGGGGCCAAATGAGCAGTTCTTC. Translation: CASSLNRGPNEQFF.

The gene calls are TRBV5-8 and TRBJ2-7, with D perhaps TRBD1 (5 bases). The germline gives CDR1 SGHTS, CDR2 YDEGEE. Deletions cut 5 bases from V and 5 bases from J, with 17 bases between. This CDR3 is 14 amino acids long. The chain's CDR3 is CASSQPGRRDEQYF. CDR3 in DNA: TGTGCCAGCAGTCAACCGGGCCGCAGGGACGAGCAGTACTTC.

A remark on this clone: The same CDR3 is also encoded by other DNA sequences in this sample. V is TRBV5-4 and J is TRBJ2-7, with 9 nucleotides matching TRBD1. Trimming cost V 1 base and J 2 bases; bases outside gene matches: 1. The CDR3 runs 14 residues. CDR1 SGHNT and CDR2 YYREEE come from the germline V gene (reference sequence). The DNA for the CDR3 is TGTGCCAGCAGCTTGAGACAGGGGGCCTACGAGCAGTACTTC. It specifies CASSLRQGAYEQYF.